Detailed here is one TCR beta chain. This clonotype has only a few counts. Its antigen target is currently unknown. No base qualities exist here, and no much larger clone lies one base off it. Libraries were made using 5' RACE. Sequenced using an Illumina HiSeq 2500. A second 7 to 11 cycle PCR used a sample-barcoded 5' primer and a J-beta primer mix. A unique molecular identifier was introduced onto each TCR beta cDNA molecule by a template-switch 5' adaptor carrying 12 random nucleotides. Each sample yielded at least 2.5 million CDR3-containing paired-end reads. All of the RNA was converted into first-strand cDNA using the Mint cDNA synthesis kit, with a TRBC-specific oligonucleotide serving as the primer. After uracil-DNA glycosylase treatment, a first 18-cycle PCR used universal primers M1SS and BC2_uni_R on all cDNA. The original methods were these. Normalization of each sample was performed by random selection of 1 million high-quality reads, each carrying a distinct molecular identifier. Reads sharing molecular identifiers were discarded rather than binned into consensus sequences. MiTCR, with a Q25 quality threshold and the strictest error-elimination algorithm, was used for CDR3 identification, clonotype clustering and error correction. A nonparametric unseen species model using Euler transformation provided a lower-bound estimate of total TCR beta diversity. TCRdb ran its own pipeline on the public reads, namely fastp trimming at Q25 and MiXCR clone calling, and kept in-frame beta chains. One record per CDR3 amino acid sequence lists the most common genes and DNA. The V and J calls reflect TCRdb's pipeline rather than the authors' work. The sample includes 750,000 to 850,000 distinct CDR3 sequences, with roughly 25% observed a single time. The ten largest clones take up under 4.5% of the sample.

This entry belongs to a study of blood T cells in healthy people across ages (dated by TCRdb to between 2014 and 2017). Regarding the study in general: In model experiments, template switching captured about one uniquely barcoded TCR beta cDNA molecule for every two T cells. Using deep sequencing normalized with unique cDNA molecular identifiers, the study measured how TCR beta repertoire diversity changes with age. The donors were divided into four age groups: young (average around 16 years), middle-aged (roughly 40), aged (approximately 62) and long-lived (about 79). Two additional independent replicas of 1 million unique cDNA reads from the same blood draw were analyzed for two donors (one aged 18 to 30 and one aged 80 or older). The full study reports these points: Estimates of total diversity from one million sequenced T cells were regarded as lower bounds and underestimates. As age increased, observed TCR beta diversity per million T cells dropped in a roughly linear way, and a significant reduction was already evident by age about 40. Bulk unsorted PBMC profiling prevented conclusive comparison of naive and antigen-experienced compartments. Donor CMV infection status was unknown, potentially confounding age-related changes in expanded clonotypes. There was a strong correlation between observed TCR beta diversity and the percentage of naive T cells measured by flow cytometry. The long-lived group showed more naive CD4+ T cells, fewer expanded clones and increased TCR diversity than the aged group, suggesting age selection.

CDR1 SGHTA and CDR2 FQGNSA were looked up in the germline V gene. V drops 2 bases and J drops 2 bases, leaving 9 bases in between. Its CDR3 holds 15 amino acids, cysteine through phenylalanine. The entry retains the CDR3 DNA only, 45 bases that are in frame from base 1. Donors were a few dozen systemically healthy Caucasian individuals from Russia aged about 6 to 100 years. Ten milliliters of peripheral blood were drawn from each donor into EDTA-treated Vacutainer tubes. Ficoll-Paque density-gradient centrifugation was used to isolate PBMCs, with at least 7 million per sample. Trizol reagent was used to extract total RNA from the PBMCs, yielding at least 6 micrograms per sample. The percentages of naive CD45RAhigh/CD27high T cells were determined by flow cytometry on a PBMC aliquot from every donor. This sample was shared with a second study, whose subject was T cells of mothers and their children. As the second study states: Donors were nine systemically healthy Caucasian individuals: three mothers and their six children. cDNA synthesis used all of the extracted RNA, with around 1.5 ug of RNA in each 15 ul reaction. In the second PCR, the M1S primer introduced both the sample barcodes and 2-4 random nucleotides. Over 9 million TCR beta CDR3 reads were obtained for each mother, and approximately 3.2 million reads were obtained for each child. In both related and unrelated pairs, thymic selection shapes the output of TCR recombination in a similar way, with inherited differences having only a minor effect. Normalized repertoire overlap was always slightly but never significantly higher in related than unrelated mother-child pairs. No persistent microchimeric T cell clones were found, with a detection sensitivity of approximately 110 clones per million clonotypes. To look for features that set related mother-child pairs apart from unrelated individuals, the researchers ran deep NGS to compare the TCR beta repertoires of mothers and children. On average, the children were roughly 10 +/- 4 years old, while the mothers were 40 +/- 4 years old. After adapter ligation with NEBNext reagents, the libraries were sequenced on Illumina HiSeq 2000 with 100+100 nt paired-end reads. To prevent cross-contamination, the mother and child libraries were prepared one month apart and sequenced in separate runs. Each donor had between about 450,000 and 2,100,000 distinct TCR beta clonotypes identified. Naive TCR beta clonotypes were estimated from low-frequency clonotypes matched to each donor's FACS-determined naive share, without sorting.

The clonotype was recovered from a boy younger than 18 in good health. In this chain, TRBV7-2 is recombined with TRBJ2-2, with the identity of the D gene unclear. The sample consisted of blood. The CDR3 reads as follows: CASSLSWGNTGELFF. The nucleotide sequence is given as TGTGCCAGCAGCTTATCATGGGGAAACACCGGGGAGCTGTTTTTT.